Below, 6 T cell receptor beta chains from the same sample are listed, as sequenced in a study of CD8 T cells in Susac syndrome (dated by TCRdb to between 2017 and 2020). The library was generated by the immunoSEQ multiplex PCR assay. RNA was extracted using the RNeasy kit, and roughly 0.5 to 1 microgram was reverse transcribed with random hexamers. Using fastp trimming at Q25 and MiXCR clonotype assembly, TCRdb reanalyzed the public sequencing data and kept in-frame beta chains. Each CDR3 protein gets just one entry, which takes the most common genes and DNA from the rows behind it. The sample table contains more than 200,000 distinct CDR3 sequences; only one count was recorded for around nine tenths of them. Around 0.15% of the sample belongs to the ten largest clones. Sequences were obtained from CD8+ T cells from PBMCs. The origin of the receptors is a human donor with multiple sclerosis.

The chain carries TRBV9 and TRBJ2-5; D is ambiguous. The V end lost 0 bases, the J end lost 3 bases, and 6 bases lay between the germline ends. The CDR3 runs to 13 residues. CDR1 is SGDLS, CDR2 YYNGEE, per germline. CDR3 coding DNA: TGTGCCAGCAGCGTAGAAACCGAAGAGACCCAGTACTTC. Translated: CASSVETEETQYF.

The chain employs TRBV27 and TRBJ2-4; D not resolved. The V and J ends lost 5 bases and 0 bases respectively, with 8 bases between them. This CDR3 has 14 amino acids. Germline loops: CDR1 MNHEY, CDR2 SMNVEV (reference sequence). The CDR3 nucleotides are TGTGCCAGCAGTGGCGATCTAGCCAAAAACATTCAGTACTTC. This translates into CASSGDLAKNIQYF.

The chain uses TRBV19 and TRBJ2-3; tentatively, D is TRBD2 (6 bases). The V and J ends lost 5 bases and 0 bases respectively, with 9 bases between them. The germline V gene has CDR1 LNHDA and CDR2 SQIVND (reference sequence). The CDR3 is 14 amino acids. CDR3 coding DNA: TGTGCCAGTAGTGCGGGACCAAGCACAGATACGCAGTATTTT. Its translation is CASSAGPSTDTQYF.

The chain couples TRBV18 to TRBJ2-1; 9 bases are a match to TRBD1. In germline, CDR1 is KGHSH, CDR2 LQKENI. V shed 6 bases, J shed 9 bases, and the junction held 6 bases outside the gene matches. The CDR3 consists of 13 residues. Here the CDR3 reads CASSSGQGTEQFF. The CDR3 coding sequence is TGTGCCAGCTCCTCGGGACAGGGCACTGAGCAGTTCTTC.

This rearrangement joins TRBV19 to TRBJ2-1; 10 positions agree with TRBD1. V lost 1 base and J lost 6; bases outside the gene matches: 9. In germline, CDR1 is LNHDA, CDR2 SQIVND (reference sequence). The length of the CDR3 is 17 residues. The CDR3 nucleotides read TGTGCCAGTAGTATAGCCTCCGGGACAGGGGCCCCCAATGAGCAGTTCTTC. Its translation is CASSIASGTGAPNEQFF. The entire variable domain, with the rest obtained from reference TRBV19 and TRBJ2-1, is as follows: DGGITQSPKYLFRKEGQNVTLSCEQNLNHDAMYWYRQDPGQGLRLIYYSQIVNDFQKGDIAEGYSVSREKKESFPLTVTSAQKNPTAFYLCASSIASGTGAPNEQFFGPGTRLTVL.

The chain uses TRBV5-6 and TRBJ2-3; maybe TRBD1 (6 bases). The CDR3 has 17 amino acids. V was trimmed by 7 bases and J by 0 bases, leaving 21 bases between them. The germline V gene has CDR1 SGHDT and CDR2 YYEEEE. Here the CDR3 reads CASSHSTGLPSTDTQYF. DNA of the CDR3: TGTGCCAGCTCCCACTCGACAGGCCTGCCTAGCACAGATACGCAGTATTTT. Full variable domain (missing parts from reference TRBV5-6 and TRBJ2-3): DAGVTQSPTHLIKTRGQQVTLRCSPKSGHDTVSWYQQALGQGPQFIFQYYEEEERQRGNFPDRFSGHQFPNYSSELNVNALLLGDSALYLCASSHSTGLPSTDTQYFGPGTRLTVL.